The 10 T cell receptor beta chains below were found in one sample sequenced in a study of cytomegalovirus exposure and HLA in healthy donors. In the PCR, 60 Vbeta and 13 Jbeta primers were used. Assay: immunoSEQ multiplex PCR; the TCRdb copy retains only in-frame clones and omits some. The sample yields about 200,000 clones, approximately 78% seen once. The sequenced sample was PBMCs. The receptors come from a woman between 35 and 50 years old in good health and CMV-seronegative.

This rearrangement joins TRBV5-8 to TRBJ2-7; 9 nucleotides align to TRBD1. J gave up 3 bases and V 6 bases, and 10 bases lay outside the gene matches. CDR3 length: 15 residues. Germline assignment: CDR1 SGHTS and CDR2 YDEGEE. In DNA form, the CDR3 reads TGTGCCAGCAATTACGGGACAGGGAGCCACTACGAGCAGTACTTC. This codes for CASNYGTGSHYEQYF.

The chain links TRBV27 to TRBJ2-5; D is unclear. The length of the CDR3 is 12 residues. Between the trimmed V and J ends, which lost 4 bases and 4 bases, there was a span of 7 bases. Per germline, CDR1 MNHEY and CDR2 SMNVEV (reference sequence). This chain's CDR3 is CASSSRRETQYF. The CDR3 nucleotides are TGTGCCAGCAGTTCCAGGCGAGAGACCCAGTACTTC.

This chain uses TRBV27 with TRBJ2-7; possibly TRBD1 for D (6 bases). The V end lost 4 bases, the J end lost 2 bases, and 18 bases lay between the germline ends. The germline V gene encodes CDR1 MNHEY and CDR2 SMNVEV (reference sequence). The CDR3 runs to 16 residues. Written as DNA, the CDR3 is TGTGCCAGCAGTTACTCCTCAGGGGAAGAACCCTACGAGCAGTACTTC. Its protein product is CASSYSSGEEPYEQYF.

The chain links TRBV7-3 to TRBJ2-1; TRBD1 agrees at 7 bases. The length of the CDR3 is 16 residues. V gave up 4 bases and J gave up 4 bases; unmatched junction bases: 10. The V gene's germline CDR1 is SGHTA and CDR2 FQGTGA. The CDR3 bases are TGTGCCAGCAGCTCCCTCCCGACAGGGCGATACAATGAGCAGTTCTTC. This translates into CASSSLPTGRYNEQFF.

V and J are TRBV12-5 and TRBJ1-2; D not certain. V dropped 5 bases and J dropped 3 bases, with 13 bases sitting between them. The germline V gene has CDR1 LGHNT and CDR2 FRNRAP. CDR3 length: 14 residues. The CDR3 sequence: CASGLPPRDYGYTF. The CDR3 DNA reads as TGTGCTAGTGGTCTCCCTCCCCGGGACTATGGCTACACCTTC.

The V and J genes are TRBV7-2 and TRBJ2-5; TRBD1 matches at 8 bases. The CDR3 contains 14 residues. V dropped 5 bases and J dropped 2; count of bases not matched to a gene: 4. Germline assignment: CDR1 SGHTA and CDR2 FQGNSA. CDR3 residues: CASSGGTGQETQYF. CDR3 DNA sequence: TGTGCCAGCAGCGGAGGGACAGGACAAGAGACCCAGTACTTC.

CDR3 sequence (DNA): TGTGCCAGCACCCCGGGCGGGCGAGGGCCCGAGCAGTACTTC. Translated: CASTPGGRGPEQYF. The chain combines TRBV6-1 with TRBJ2-7, with D tentatively TRBD2 (5 bases). Germline V gene lookup returns CDR1 MNHNS and CDR2 SASEGT. CDR3 length: 14 residues. V dropped 7 bases and J dropped 6 bases, with 19 bases sitting between them.

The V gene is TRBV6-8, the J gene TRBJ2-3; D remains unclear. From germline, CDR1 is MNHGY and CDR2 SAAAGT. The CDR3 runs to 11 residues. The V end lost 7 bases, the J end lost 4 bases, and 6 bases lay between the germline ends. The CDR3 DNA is TGTGCCAGCACTCAGGCAGATACGCAGTATTTT. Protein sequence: CASTQADTQYF.

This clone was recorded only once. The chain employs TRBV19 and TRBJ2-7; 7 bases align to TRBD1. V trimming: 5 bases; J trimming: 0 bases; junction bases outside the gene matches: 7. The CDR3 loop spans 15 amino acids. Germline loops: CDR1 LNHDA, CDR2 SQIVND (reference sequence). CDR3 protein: CASSDRVGASYEQYF. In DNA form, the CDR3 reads TGTGCCAGTAGTGACAGGGTTGGGGCCTCCTACGAGCAGTACTTC.

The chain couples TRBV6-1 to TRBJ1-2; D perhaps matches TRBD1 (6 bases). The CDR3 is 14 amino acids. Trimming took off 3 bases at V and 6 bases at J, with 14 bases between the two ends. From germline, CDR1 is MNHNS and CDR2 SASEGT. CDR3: CASSDQGHSHGYTF. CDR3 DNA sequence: TGTGCCAGCAGTGATCAGGGACATAGCCATGGCTACACCTTC.